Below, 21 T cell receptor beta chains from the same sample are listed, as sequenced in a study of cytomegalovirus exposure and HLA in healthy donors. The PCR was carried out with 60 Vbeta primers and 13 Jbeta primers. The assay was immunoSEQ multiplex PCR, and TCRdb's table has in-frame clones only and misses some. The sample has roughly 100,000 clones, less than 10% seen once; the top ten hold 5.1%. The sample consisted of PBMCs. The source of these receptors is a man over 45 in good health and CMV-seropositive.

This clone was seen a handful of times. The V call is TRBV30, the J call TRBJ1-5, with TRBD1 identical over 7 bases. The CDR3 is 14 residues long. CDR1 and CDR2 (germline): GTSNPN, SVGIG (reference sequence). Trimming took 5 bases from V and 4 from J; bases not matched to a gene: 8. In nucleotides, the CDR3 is TGTGCCTGGGCCACCGGGACAGCAAATCAGCCCCAGCATTTT. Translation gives CAWATGTANQPQHF.

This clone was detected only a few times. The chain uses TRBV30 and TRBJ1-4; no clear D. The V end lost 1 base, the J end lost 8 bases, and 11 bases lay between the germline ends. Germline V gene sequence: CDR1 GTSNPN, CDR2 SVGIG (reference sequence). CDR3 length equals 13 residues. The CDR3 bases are TGTGCCTGGAGTGGAGGCCCCGGGGAAAAACTGTTTTTT. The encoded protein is CAWSGGPGEKLFF.

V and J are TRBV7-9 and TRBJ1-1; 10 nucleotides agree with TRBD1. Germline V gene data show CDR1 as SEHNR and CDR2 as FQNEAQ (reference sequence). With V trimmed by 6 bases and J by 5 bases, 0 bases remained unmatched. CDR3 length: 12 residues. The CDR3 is CASRGQGTEAFF. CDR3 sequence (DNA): TGTGCCAGCAGGGGACAGGGGACTGAAGCTTTCTTT.

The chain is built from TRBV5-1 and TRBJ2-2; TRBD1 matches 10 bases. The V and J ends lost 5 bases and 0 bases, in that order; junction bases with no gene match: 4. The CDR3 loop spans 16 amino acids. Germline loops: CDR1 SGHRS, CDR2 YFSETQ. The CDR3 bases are TGCGCCAGCAGGTTGACAGGGGGCCCGAACACCGGGGAGCTGTTTTTT. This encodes CASRLTGGPNTGELFF.

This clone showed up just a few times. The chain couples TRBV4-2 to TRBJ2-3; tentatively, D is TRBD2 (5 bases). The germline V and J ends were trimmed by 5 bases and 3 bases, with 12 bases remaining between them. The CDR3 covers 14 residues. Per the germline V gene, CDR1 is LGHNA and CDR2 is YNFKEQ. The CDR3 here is CASSASRGTDTQYF. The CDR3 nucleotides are TGTGCCAGCAGCGCGTCGAGAGGGACAGATACGCAGTATTTT.

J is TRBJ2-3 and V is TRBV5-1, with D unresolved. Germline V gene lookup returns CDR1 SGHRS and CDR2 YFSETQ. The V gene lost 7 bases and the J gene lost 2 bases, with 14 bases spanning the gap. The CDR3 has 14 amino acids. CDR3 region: CASAFASATDTQYF. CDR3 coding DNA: TGCGCCAGCGCGTTCGCATCTGCCACAGATACGCAGTATTTT.

The CDR3 nucleotides read TGTGCCAGCAGTTACTTACAGGAATCAAACACAGATACGCAGTATTTT. It codes for CASSYLQESNTDTQYF. The chain uses TRBV6-5 and TRBJ2-3; possibly TRBD1 for D (5 bases). Trimming took 1 base from V and 2 from J, leaving 13 bases between them. Germline V gene lookup returns CDR1 MNHEY and CDR2 SVGAGI. The CDR3 is 16 residues long.

DNA of the CDR3: TGTGCCAGCAGCTTAGATCTAGGGACAGGGTACTACGAGCAGTACTTC. Protein product: CASSLDLGTGYYEQYF. The chain carries TRBV11-2 and TRBJ2-7, with 9 bases that match TRBD1. J lost 3 bases, V lost 0 bases, and 6 bases had no gene match. CDR3 size: 16 residues. Germline CDR1 and CDR2: SGHAT and FQNNGV.

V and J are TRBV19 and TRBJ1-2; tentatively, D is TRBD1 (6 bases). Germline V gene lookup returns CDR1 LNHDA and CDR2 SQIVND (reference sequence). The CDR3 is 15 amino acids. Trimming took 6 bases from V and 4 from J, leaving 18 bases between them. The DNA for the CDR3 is TGTGCCAGTAGACATACAGGGATCTCGACCTATGGCTACACCTTC. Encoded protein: CASRHTGISTYGYTF.

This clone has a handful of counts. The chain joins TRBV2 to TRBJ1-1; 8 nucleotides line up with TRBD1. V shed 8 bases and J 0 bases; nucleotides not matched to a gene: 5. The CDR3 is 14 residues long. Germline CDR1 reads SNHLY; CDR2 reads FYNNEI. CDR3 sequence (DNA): TGTGCCAGCGGTAACAGGGGGGTGAACACTGAAGCTTTCTTT. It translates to CASGNRGVNTEAFF.

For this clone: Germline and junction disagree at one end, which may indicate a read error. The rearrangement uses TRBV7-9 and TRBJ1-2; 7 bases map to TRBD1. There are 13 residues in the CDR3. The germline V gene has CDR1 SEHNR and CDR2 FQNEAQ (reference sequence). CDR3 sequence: CDSSLDPGGGYTF. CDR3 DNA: TGTGACAGCAGCTTAGACCCAGGGGGTGGCTACACCTTC.

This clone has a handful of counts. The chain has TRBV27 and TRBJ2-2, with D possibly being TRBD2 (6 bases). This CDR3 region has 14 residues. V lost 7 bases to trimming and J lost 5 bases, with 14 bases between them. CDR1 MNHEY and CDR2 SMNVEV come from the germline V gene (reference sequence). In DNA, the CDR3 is TGTGCCAGCACTTGGAGCGGGCCGACCGGGGAGCTGTTTTTT. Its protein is CASTWSGPTGELFF.

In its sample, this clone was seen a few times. Here the CDR3 reads CASSLASGHNEQFF. The CDR3 DNA sequence: TGTGCCAGCAGCTTAGCTAGCGGACACAATGAGCAGTTCTTC. V is TRBV7-2 and J is TRBJ2-1, with D perhaps TRBD2 (6 bases). The germline gives CDR1 SGHTA, CDR2 FQGNSA. V lost 0 bases, J lost 5 bases, and 8 bases lay in between. The CDR3 loop spans 14 amino acids. The entire variable domain, with the rest obtained from reference TRBV7-2 and TRBJ2-1, is as follows: GAGVSQSPSNKVTEKGKDVELRCDPISGHTALYWYRQSLGQGLEFLIYFQGNSAPDKSGLPSDRFSAERTGGSVSTLTIQRTQQEDSAVYLCASSLASGHNEQFFGPGTRLTVL.

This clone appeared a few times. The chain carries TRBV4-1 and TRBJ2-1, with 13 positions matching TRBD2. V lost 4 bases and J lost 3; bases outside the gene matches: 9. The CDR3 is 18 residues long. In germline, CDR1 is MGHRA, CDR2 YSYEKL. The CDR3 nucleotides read TGCGCCAGCAGCCCTCAACTCGGGACTAGCGGGAACTACAATGAGCAGTTCTTC. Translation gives CASSPQLGTSGNYNEQFF.

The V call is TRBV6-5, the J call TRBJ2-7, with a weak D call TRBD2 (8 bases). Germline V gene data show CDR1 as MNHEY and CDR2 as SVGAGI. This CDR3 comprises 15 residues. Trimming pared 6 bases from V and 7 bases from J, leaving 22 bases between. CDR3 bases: TGTGCCAGCAGCAGCCAGGGGGTAGCGGGAAATGAGCAGTACTTC. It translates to CASSSQGVAGNEQYF.

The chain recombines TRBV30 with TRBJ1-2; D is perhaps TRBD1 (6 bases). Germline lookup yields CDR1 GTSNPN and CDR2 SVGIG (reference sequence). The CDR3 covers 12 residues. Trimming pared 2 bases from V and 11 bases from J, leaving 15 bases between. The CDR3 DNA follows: TGTGCCTGGAGTCACGTACAGGGAGTTTACACCTTC. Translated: CAWSHVQGVYTF. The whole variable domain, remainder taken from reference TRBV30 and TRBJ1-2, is SQTIHQWPATLVQPVGSPLSLECTVEGTSNPNLYWYRQAAGRGLQLLFYSVGIGQISSEVPQNLSASRPQDRQFILSSKKLLLSDSGFYLCAWSHVQGVYTFGSGTRLTVV.

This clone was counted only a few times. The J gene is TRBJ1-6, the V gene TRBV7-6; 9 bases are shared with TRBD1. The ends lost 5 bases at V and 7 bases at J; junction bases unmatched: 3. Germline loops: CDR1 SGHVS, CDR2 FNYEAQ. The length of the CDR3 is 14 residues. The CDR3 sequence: CASSPGQGNSPLHF. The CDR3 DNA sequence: TGTGCCAGCAGCCCGGGACAGGGCAATTCACCCCTCCACTTT.

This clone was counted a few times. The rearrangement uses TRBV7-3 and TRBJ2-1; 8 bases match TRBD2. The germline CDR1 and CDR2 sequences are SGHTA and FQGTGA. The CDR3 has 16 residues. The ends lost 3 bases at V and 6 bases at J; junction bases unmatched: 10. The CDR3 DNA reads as TGTGCCAGCAGCTTCTATAGCGGGAAGAGGGCCAATGAGCAGTTCTTC. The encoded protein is CASSFYSGKRANEQFF.

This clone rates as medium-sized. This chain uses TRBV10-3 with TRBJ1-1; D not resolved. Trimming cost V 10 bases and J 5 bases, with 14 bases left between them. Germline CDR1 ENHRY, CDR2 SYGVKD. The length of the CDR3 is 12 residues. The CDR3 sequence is CATISGETEAFF. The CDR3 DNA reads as TGTGCCACCATTTCAGGCGAAACTGAAGCTTTCTTT.

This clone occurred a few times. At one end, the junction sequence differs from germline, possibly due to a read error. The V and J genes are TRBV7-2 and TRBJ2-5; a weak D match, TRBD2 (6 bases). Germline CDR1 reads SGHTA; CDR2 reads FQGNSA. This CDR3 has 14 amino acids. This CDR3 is CASSIAGSQETQYF. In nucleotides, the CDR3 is TGTGCCAGCAGCATAGCCGGGAGCCAAGAGACCCAGTACTTC.

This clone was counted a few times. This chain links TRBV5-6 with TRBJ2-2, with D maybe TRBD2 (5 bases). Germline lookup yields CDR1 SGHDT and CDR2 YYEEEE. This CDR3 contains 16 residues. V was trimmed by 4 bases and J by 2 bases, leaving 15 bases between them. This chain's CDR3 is CASSRIGKGNTGELFF. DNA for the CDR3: TGTGCCAGCAGCCGTATCGGGAAAGGAAACACCGGGGAGCTGTTTTTT.